A selection of T cell receptor beta chains follows, all from one sample in a study of identical twins. One entry per CDR3 protein results from TCRdb running MiXCR on the 5' RACE reads. The repertoire includes roughly 630,000 distinct CDR3 sequences, under 8.5% of them detected once, and 1.6% sits in the top ten. This sample also belongs to another study, concerning yellow fever vaccine responses in identical twins.

Sequenced input: PBMCs. The source is a woman between 18 and 29 years old in good health. Both conserved end residues are part of each CDR3. Fields, in order: V gene, D gene, clone size, J gene, CDR3 DNA, CDR3 protein. A D gene is named only where the DNA matches it firmly. Part of the rows lack a size; the others show once, few, many or a class for expanded clones.

V gene: TRBV28; D gene: TRBD1; clone size: NA; J gene: TRBJ1-3; CDR3 DNA: TGTGCCAGCAGTCGACGAGGGACAGTCAGAAACACCATATATTTT; CDR3 protein: CASSRRGTVRNTIYF
V gene: TRBV12-3/TRBV12-4; D gene: NA; clone size: few; J gene: TRBJ2-1; CDR3 DNA: TGTGCCAGCAGCCGAGGTGGGACAACTCCGTACAATGAGCAGTTCTTC; CDR3 protein: CASSRGGTTPYNEQFF
V gene: TRBV3-1; D gene: NA; clone size: many; J gene: TRBJ1-1; CDR3 DNA: TGTGCCAGCAGCCAGAGATCAGGGCGGACTGAAGCTTTCTTT; CDR3 protein: CASSQRSGRTEAFF
V gene: TRBV15; D gene: NA; clone size: few; J gene: TRBJ2-5; CDR3 DNA: TGTGCCACCAGCAGACCGGGGTCGAGGGAGACCCAGTACTTC; CDR3 protein: CATSRPGSRETQYF
V gene: TRBV4-1; D gene: TRBD1; clone size: many; J gene: TRBJ1-6; CDR3 DNA: TGCGCCAGCAGCCAAGAGCCCCGGGACAGGGGTTCACCCCTCCACTTT; CDR3 protein: CASSQEPRDRGSPLHF
V gene: TRBV10-3; D gene: NA; clone size: many; J gene: TRBJ1-5; CDR3 DNA: TGTGCCATCAGTGATAGGTCCAATCAGCCCCAGCATTTT; CDR3 protein: CAISDRSNQPQHF
V gene: TRBV20-1; D gene: NA; clone size: few; J gene: TRBJ2-1; CDR3 DNA: TGCAGTGCTAGAGACCTTCCTCGGAATGAGCAGTTCTTC; CDR3 protein: CSARDLPRNEQFF
V gene: TRBV5-1; D gene: NA; clone size: many; J gene: TRBJ2-1; CDR3 DNA: TGCGCCAGCAGCAACATCGCGGGCAGCTACAATGAGCAGTTCTTC; CDR3 protein: CASSNIAGSYNEQFF
V gene: TRBV11-2; D gene: TRBD2; clone size: few; J gene: TRBJ2-5; CDR3 DNA: TGTGCCAGCAGCTTAGAGGGGGGGATATGGGGGCAAGAGACCCAGTACTTC; CDR3 protein: CASSLEGGIWGQETQYF
V gene: TRBV29-1; D gene: TRBD1; clone size: few; J gene: TRBJ2-2; CDR3 DNA: TGCAGCGTGGGGAGGGGAGACAGGGGGCGCGGGACCGGGGAGCTGTTTTTT; CDR3 protein: CSVGRGDRGRGTGELFF
V gene: TRBV5-1; D gene: NA; clone size: NA; J gene: TRBJ2-2; CDR3 DNA: TGCGCCAGCAGCTTGGATGGCAGGGATCCCGGGGAGCTGTTTTTT; CDR3 protein: CASSLDGRDPGELFF
V gene: TRBV12-3/TRBV12-4; D gene: NA; clone size: few; J gene: TRBJ1-2; CDR3 DNA: TGTGCCAGCAGTTTTCCGGGGGACTATGGCTACACCTTC; CDR3 protein: CASSFPGDYGYTF
V gene: TRBV29-1; D gene: NA; clone size: NA; J gene: TRBJ2-5; CDR3 DNA: TGCAGCGTTGAAGATTATCGAGGGCCCGCGGAGACCCAGTACTTC; CDR3 protein: CSVEDYRGPAETQYF
V gene: TRBV10-1; D gene: TRBD1; clone size: many; J gene: TRBJ2-4; CDR3 DNA: TGCGCCAGCAGTGAGGGTAGACAGGGGGCTTTTAACATTCAGTACTTC; CDR3 protein: CASSEGRQGAFNIQYF
V gene: TRBV21-1; D gene: NA; clone size: few; J gene: TRBJ2-2; CDR3 DNA: TGTGCCAGCAGCAAAGGCAAATTTAACACCGGGGAGCTGTTTTTT; CDR3 protein: CASSKGKFNTGELFF
V gene: TRBV12-3/TRBV12-4; D gene: NA; clone size: NA; J gene: TRBJ2-2; CDR3 DNA: TGTGCCAGCAGTGGGCAGCCCATCACCGGGGAGCTGTTTTTT; CDR3 protein: CASSGQPITGELFF
V gene: TRBV19; D gene: NA; clone size: few; J gene: TRBJ1-5; CDR3 DNA: TGTGCCAGTAGTGGTCAGACTAGCAATCAGCCCCAGCATTTT; CDR3 protein: CASSGQTSNQPQHF
V gene: TRBV2; D gene: NA; clone size: many; J gene: TRBJ1-2; CDR3 DNA: TGTGCCAGCAGTGGCCACGGGACATTCCTGCCTGGCTACACCTTC; CDR3 protein: CASSGHGTFLPGYTF
V gene: TRBV11-2; D gene: NA; clone size: NA; J gene: TRBJ2-2; CDR3 DNA: TGTGCCAGCAGTCTGGGAGGGGGCAAGCGGGGGAGGACCGGGGAGCTGTTTTTT; CDR3 protein: CASSLGGGKRGRTGELFF